The clone carrying this T cell receptor beta chain was found many times. The record originates from a study of CD8 T cells in ankylosing spondylitis. Germline CDR1 is MNHNS and CDR2 is SASEGT. J gave up 4 bases and V 6 bases, and 7 bases lay outside the gene matches. This CDR3 is 15 amino acids long. Construction of TCR beta libraries was performed using quantitative 5'-RACE with molecular barcodes. MiXCR was run by TCRdb on the 5' RACE reads, yielding one entry per CDR3 protein. The table shows just over 150,000 distinct CDR3 sequences, with 18% occurring only once. Sequenced material: blood, either unsorted or a sorted T cell fraction (not recorded which). This TCR was recovered from a male donor with ankylosing spondylitis or in good health (not recorded which). V gene TRBV6-1 combines with J gene TRBJ2-2; 8 nucleotides align to TRBD2. The CDR3 loop reads CASRTGTSPTGELFF. CDR3 DNA sequence: TGTGCCAGCAGAACCGGGACTAGTCCCACCGGGGAGCTGTTTTTT.